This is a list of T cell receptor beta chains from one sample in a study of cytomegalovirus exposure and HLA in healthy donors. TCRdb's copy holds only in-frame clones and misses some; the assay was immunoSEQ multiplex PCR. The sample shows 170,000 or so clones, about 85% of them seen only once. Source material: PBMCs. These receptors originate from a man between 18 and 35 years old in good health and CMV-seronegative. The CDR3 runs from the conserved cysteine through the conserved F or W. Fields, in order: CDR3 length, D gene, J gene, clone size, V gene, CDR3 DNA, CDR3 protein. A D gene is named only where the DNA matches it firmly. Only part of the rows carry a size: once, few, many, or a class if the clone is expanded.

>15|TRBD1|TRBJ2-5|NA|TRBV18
TGTGCCAGCTCACAACGACAGGGACACCAAGAGACCCAGTACTTC
CASSQRQGHQETQYF
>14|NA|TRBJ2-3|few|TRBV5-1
TGCGCCAGCAGCTTGGTGCGTAGCACAGATACGCAGTATTTT
CASSLVRSTDTQYF
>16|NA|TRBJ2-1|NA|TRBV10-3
TGTGCCATCAGTGAGTCTGGGGGCGCCGCCTACAATGAGCAGTTCTTC
CAISESGGAAYNEQFF
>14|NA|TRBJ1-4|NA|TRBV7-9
TGTGCCAGCAGCTTAGGCGGAATTAATGAAAAACTGTTTTTT
CASSLGGINEKLFF
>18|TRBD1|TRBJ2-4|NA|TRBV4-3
TGCGCCAGCAGCCAAGATCTTTTCGACAGGGTGGACAAAAACATTCAGTACTTC
CASSQDLFDRVDKNIQYF
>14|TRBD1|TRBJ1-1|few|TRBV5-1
TGCGCCAGCGGGACAGGGGGTTCAGGGACTGAAGCTTTCTTT
CASGTGGSGTEAFF
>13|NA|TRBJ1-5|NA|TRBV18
TGTGCCAGCTCGGACAGTGCGGCTCAGCCCCAGCATTTT
CASSDSAAQPQHF
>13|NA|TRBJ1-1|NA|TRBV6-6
TGTGCCAGCAGAGGCCCAGGAGGCACTGAAGCTTTCTTT
CASRGPGGTEAFF
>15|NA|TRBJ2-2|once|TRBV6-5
TGTGCCAGCACCCCCCGAGGACTGAACACCGGGGAGCTGTTTTTT
CASTPRGLNTGELFF
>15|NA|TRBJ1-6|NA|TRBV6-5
TGTGCCAGCAGTTACGGGAGCTCCTATAATTCACCCCTCCACTTT
CASSYGSSYNSPLHF
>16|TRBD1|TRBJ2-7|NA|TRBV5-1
TGCGCCAGCAGCACCCCCCCCGGGACAGGGGGCTACGAGCAGTACTTC
CASSTPPGTGGYEQYF
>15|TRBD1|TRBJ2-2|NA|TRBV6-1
TGTGCCAGCAGTGACGGGACAGGGCAGTCCGGGGAGCTGTTTTTT
CASSDGTGQSGELFF
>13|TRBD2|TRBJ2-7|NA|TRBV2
TGTGCCAGCACACTAGCGGGATCCTACGAGCAGTACTTC
CASTLAGSYEQYF
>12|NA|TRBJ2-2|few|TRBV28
TGTGCCAGCAGGGGCGGGCCCGGGGAGCTGTTTTTT
CASRGGPGELFF
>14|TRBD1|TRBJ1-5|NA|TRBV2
TGTGCCAGCAGTGGTGACAGGGGCTACCAGCCCCAGCATTTT
CASSGDRGYQPQHF
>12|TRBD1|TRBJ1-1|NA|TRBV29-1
TGCAGCGCCCTGACAGGGGCCACTGAAGCTTTCTTT
CSALTGATEAFF
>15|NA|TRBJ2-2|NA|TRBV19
TGTGCCAGTAGTATTGCGATATCGAACACCGGGGAGCTGTTTTTT
CASSIAISNTGELFF
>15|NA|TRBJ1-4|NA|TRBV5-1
TGCGCCAGCAGCGAACTCGGGGGGACGGGTGAAAAACTGTTTTTT
CASSELGGTGEKLFF
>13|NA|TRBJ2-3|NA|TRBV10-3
TGTGCCATCAGTGGGACAAAGGTTGGGACGCAGTATTTT
CAISGTKVGTQYF
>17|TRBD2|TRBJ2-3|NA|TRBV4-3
TGCGCCAGCAGCCCCCGGACTAGCGGGAGGGACAGGGATACGCAGTATTTT
CASSPRTSGRDRDTQYF
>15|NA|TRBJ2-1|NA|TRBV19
TGTGCCAGTAGTATAGGTGGAGGGTCGTACGATGAGCAGTTCTTC
CASSIGGGSYDEQFF
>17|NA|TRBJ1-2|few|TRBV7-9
TGTGCCAGCAGTAGCTTTAGGTCCCAGGGCGGACGCTATGGCTACACCTTC
CASSSFRSQGGRYGYTF
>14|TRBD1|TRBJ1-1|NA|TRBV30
TGTGCCTGGAGTATCGGACAGGGGATCACTGAAGCTTTCTTT
CAWSIGQGITEAFF
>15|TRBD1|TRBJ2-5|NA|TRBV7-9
TGTGCCAGCGGGTCGGGACAGGGGTACCAAGAGACCCAGTACTTC
CASGSGQGYQETQYF
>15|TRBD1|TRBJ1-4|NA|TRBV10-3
TGTGCCATCAGTGATGACAGGGGCGCCAAGGAAAAACTGTTTTTT
CAISDDRGAKEKLFF
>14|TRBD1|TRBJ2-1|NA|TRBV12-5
TGTGCTAGTGTCCCGGGACAGGGGTGGAATGAGCAGTTCTTC
CASVPGQGWNEQFF
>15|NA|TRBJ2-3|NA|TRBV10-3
TGTGCCATCAGTGAACAGCCCTATAACACAGATACGCAGTATTTT
CAISEQPYNTDTQYF
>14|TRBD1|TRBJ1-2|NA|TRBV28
TGTGCCAGCAGTCAAGCGGACAGGCCTGGAATCTACACCTTC
CASSQADRPGIYTF
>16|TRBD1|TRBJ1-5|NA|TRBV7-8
TGTGCCAGCAGCTCATCCCGGACAGGGGTAAACCAGCCCCAGCATTTT
CASSSSRTGVNQPQHF
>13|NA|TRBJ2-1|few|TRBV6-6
TGTGCCAGCAGTTACTCGACTCACAATGAGCAGTTCTTC
CASSYSTHNEQFF
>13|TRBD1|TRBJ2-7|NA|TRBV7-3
TGTGCCAGCAGCCCGGGACAGAGGTACGAGCAGTACTTC
CASSPGQRYEQYF
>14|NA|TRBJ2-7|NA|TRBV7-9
TGTGCCAGCAGACCGCAGGGGTTCTCCTATGAGCAGTACTTC
CASRPQGFSYEQYF
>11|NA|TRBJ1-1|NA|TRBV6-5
TGTGCCCGCAAGCGGGACACTGAAGCTTTCTTT
CARKRDTEAFF
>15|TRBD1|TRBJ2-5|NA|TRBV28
TGTGCCAGCAGTTACGGGGCGAGGACAGGGGAGACCCAGTACTTC
CASSYGARTGETQYF
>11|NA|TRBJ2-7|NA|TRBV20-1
TGCAGTGGACAGGCCCAAGACGAGCAGTACTTC
CSGQAQDEQYF
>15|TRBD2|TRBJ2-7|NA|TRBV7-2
TGTGCCAGCAGCCCAGAGACTAGCGGGGCCTACGAGCAGTACTTC
CASSPETSGAYEQYF
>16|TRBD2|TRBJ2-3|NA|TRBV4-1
TGCGCCAGCAGCCAAGATGGCGGGGGGTTCACAGATACGCAGTATTTT
CASSQDGGGFTDTQYF
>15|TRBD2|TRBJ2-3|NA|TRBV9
TGTGCCAGCAGCGTCGCAGCGGGGGGTGATGATACGCAGTATTTT
CASSVAAGGDDTQYF
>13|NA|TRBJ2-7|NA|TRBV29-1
TGCAGCGTTGTTTTCGAGCCCTACTACGAGCAGTACTTC
CSVVFEPYYEQYF
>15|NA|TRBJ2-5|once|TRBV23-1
TGCGCCAGCAGTCCTAGTCTACCGTACCAAGAGACCCAGTACTTC
CASSPSLPYQETQYF
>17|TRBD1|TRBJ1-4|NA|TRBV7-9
TGTGCCAGCAGCCTACCGGGACAGGGGGAAGCTAATGAAAAACTGTTTTTT
CASSLPGQGEANEKLFF
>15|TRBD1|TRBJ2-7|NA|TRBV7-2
TGTGCCAGCAGCAAGACAGGTTCCCCAGGGGGTGAGCAGTACTTC
CASSKTGSPGGEQYF